What follows are 18 T cell receptor beta chains derived from one specimen sequenced in a study of blood T cell repertoires in COVID-19. TCRdb's table, derived via immunoSEQ multiplex PCR, lists solely in-frame clones and lacks some. In the table there are just under 250,000 clones, more than 85% of which are singletons. The sequencing sample was made of PBMCs or T cells enriched from blood (not recorded which). These receptors were collected from a woman aged 30 to 39 who had recovered from COVID-19.

The rearrangement links TRBV12-3 or TRBV12-4 to TRBJ1-1; no reliable D call. CDR3 length: 13 residues. The V gene lost 3 bases and the J gene lost 4 bases, with 9 bases spanning the gap. DNA of the CDR3: TGTGCCAGCAGTTTGGAGGAAGTCACTGAAGCTTTCTTT. Translating gives CASSLEEVTEAFF.

This clone has at least ten counts. V usage is TRBV29-1 and J usage is TRBJ1-1; 8 bases agree with TRBD1. V lost 7 bases, J lost 2 bases, and 3 bases stayed unmatched. From germline, CDR1 is SQVTM and CDR2 ANQGSEA. This CDR3 region has 12 residues. Here the CDR3 reads CSADRENTEAFF. The DNA of the CDR3 is TGCAGCGCGGACAGGGAAAACACTGAAGCTTTCTTT.

The rearrangement joins TRBV28 to TRBJ1-5; D remains unclear. The CDR3 is 15 amino acids. Trimming shortened V by 5 bases and J by 1 base, and 12 bases separated the two germline ends. Germline loops: CDR1 MDHEN, CDR2 SYDVKM. CDR3 sequence reads: CASSTLGVSNQPQHF. DNA for the CDR3: TGTGCCAGCAGTACCCTCGGGGTAAGCAATCAGCCCCAGCATTTT.

This chain connects TRBV28 to TRBJ1-2, with 7 bases lining up with TRBD1. J was trimmed by 4 bases and V by 6 bases; bases with no gene match: 14. This CDR3 is 16 amino acids long. The germline gives CDR1 MDHEN, CDR2 SYDVKM. The DNA of the CDR3 is TGTGCCAGCAGACGGGGGCGTCAGGGGGATGGCTATGGCTACACCTTC. It yields the protein CASRRGRQGDGYGYTF.

The rearrangement uses TRBV28 and TRBJ2-3, with TRBD2 matching 8 bases. Per the germline V gene, CDR1 is MDHEN and CDR2 is SYDVKM. V trimming: 5 bases; J trimming: 5 bases; junction bases outside the gene matches: 6. The CDR3 is 14 residues long. The CDR3 region has the DNA TGTGCCAGCAGTACGGGACTAGGTGTAGATACGCAGTATTTT. Its translation: CASSTGLGVDTQYF.

The rearrangement uses TRBV4-1 and TRBJ1-4, with D maybe TRBD1 (5 bases). The CDR3 spans 19 residues. Germline CDR1 reads MGHRA; CDR2 reads YSYEKL. Trimming took 4 bases from V and 0 from J, leaving 21 bases between them. The CDR3 is CASSRSRGVRQATNEKLFF. The CDR3 nucleotides read TGCGCCAGCAGCCGATCTAGGGGTGTCAGGCAAGCAACTAATGAAAAACTGTTTTTT.

The rearrangement uses TRBV11-2 and TRBJ2-1; 8 nucleotides line up with TRBD2. The V segment lost 5 bases and the J segment 15 bases; nucleotides outside the gene matches: 9. The germline gives CDR1 SGHAT, CDR2 FQNNGV. This CDR3 region has 12 residues. The CDR3 loop reads CASSRPGLGMFF. DNA of the CDR3: TGTGCCAGCAGCAGACCGGGACTAGGCATGTTCTTC.

The CDR3 is CASSTRTGLYEQYF. The CDR3 region has the DNA TGTGCCAGCAGTACTAGGACAGGGCTGTACGAGCAGTACTTC. The chain uses TRBV27 and TRBJ2-7; 8 bases agree with TRBD1. There are 14 residues in the CDR3. Looked up from germline, CDR1 is MNHEY and CDR2 is SMNVEV (reference sequence). The junction had 7 bases not matched to a gene; V was cut back by 5 bases and J by 4 bases.

On this clone: The junction departs from the called germline gene at one end, perhaps through a read error. This chain connects TRBV5-1 to TRBJ1-3; D may be TRBD1 (5 bases). CDR1 and CDR2 (germline): SGHRS, YFSETQ. The CDR3 runs to 15 residues. The CDR3 DNA sequence: TGCGCCAGCAGATTGGCAGGGTCTGAAGGAAACACCATATATTTT. Its protein is CASRLAGSEGNTIYF.

The chain couples TRBV7-2 to TRBJ2-1; no reliable D call. Trimming shortened V by 8 bases and J by 6 bases, and 23 bases separated the two germline ends. Germline V gene sequence: CDR1 SGHTA, CDR2 FQGNSA. This CDR3 contains 16 residues. CDR3 residues: CASAPGGLRGRNEQFF. The CDR3, as DNA: TGTGCCAGCGCCCCTGGTGGCCTCAGAGGTCGCAATGAGCAGTTCTTC. The whole variable domain, filled in from reference TRBV7-2 and TRBJ2-1, reads GAGVSQSPSNKVTEKGKDVELRCDPISGHTALYWYRQSLGQGLEFLIYFQGNSAPDKSGLPSDRFSAERTGGSVSTLTIQRTQQEDSAVYLCASAPGGLRGRNEQFFGPGTRLTVL.

The gene calls are TRBV19 and TRBJ2-3, with D possibly matching TRBD1 (6 bases). V lost 8 bases to trimming and J lost 5 bases, with 14 bases between them. The CDR3 runs to 13 residues. The V gene's germline CDR1 is LNHDA and CDR2 SQIVND (reference sequence). In nucleotides, the CDR3 is TGTGCCAGTTCAGGGGAGCAGGGAGATACGCAGTATTTT. Encoded protein: CASSGEQGDTQYF.

The V gene is TRBV19, the J gene TRBJ2-7, with 7 bases fitting TRBD1. This CDR3 spans 13 amino acids. V shed 6 bases, J shed 2 bases, and the junction held 4 bases outside the gene matches. Germline loops: CDR1 LNHDA, CDR2 SQIVND (reference sequence). This CDR3 reads CASRSGTAYEQYF. For the CDR3, the DNA is TGTGCCAGTAGATCCGGGACAGCCTACGAGCAGTACTTC.

Only one count was recorded for this clone. V and J are TRBV23-1 and TRBJ1-1, with TRBD1 identical over 9 bases. TRBV23-1 is placed among ORFs of uncertain function. The CDR3 loop spans 18 amino acids. J was trimmed by 2 bases and V by 0 bases; bases with no gene match: 10. DNA for the CDR3: TGCGCCAGCAGTCAATCCGAGGGGACAGGGCCGCCTAACACTGAAGCTTTCTTT. This translates into CASSQSEGTGPPNTEAFF.

The table lists this clone with a count of one. The chain is built from TRBV6-1 and TRBJ2-7; D might be TRBD2 (6 bases). Per the germline V gene, CDR1 is MNHNS and CDR2 is SASEGT. V dropped 3 bases and J dropped 10 bases, with 10 bases sitting between them. The CDR3 runs to 11 residues. The CDR3 bases are TGTGCCAGCAGTGACGCTAGCGAACAGTACTTC. It yields the protein CASSDASEQYF.

The V call is TRBV2, the J call TRBJ1-1; D remains unclear. Trimming stripped 8 bases from V and 3 bases from J, with 10 bases between. Germline V gives CDR1 SNHLY, CDR2 FYNNEI. The CDR3 is made up of 12 amino acids. This CDR3 is CASGIRDTEAFF. The CDR3 DNA reads TGTGCCAGCGGAATACGGGACACTGAAGCTTTCTTT.

The chain has TRBV18 and TRBJ2-7, with D perhaps TRBD1 (6 bases). Germline-derived CDR1 and CDR2 are KGHSH and LQKENI. Trimming left V 4 bases short and J 2 bases short, with 15 bases between. CDR3 length: 15 amino acids. DNA of the CDR3: TGTGCCAGCTCACGGAGGACAGAGACCCCCTACGAGCAGTACTTC. It translates to CASSRRTETPYEQYF.

This chain uses TRBV7-6 with TRBJ1-4; 7 bases line up with TRBD1. CDR3 length: 15 amino acids. With V trimmed by 3 bases and J by 4 bases, 5 bases remained unmatched. CDR1 is SGHVS, CDR2 FNYEAQ, per germline. CDR3 residues: CASSFSGGFNEKLFF. The CDR3, as DNA: TGTGCCAGCAGCTTTTCAGGGGGGTTTAATGAAAAACTGTTTTTT.

V is TRBV30 and J is TRBJ2-1; tentative D call: TRBD1 (6 bases). The CDR3 sequence is 16 residues long. CDR1 and CDR2 (germline): GTSNPN, SVGIG (reference sequence). Trimming removed 5 bases at V and 2 bases at J, with 19 bases between. CDR3 nucleotides: TGTGCCTGGCGAAACTACATAAGGACAGCCTACAATGAGCAGTTCTTC. Protein: CAWRNYIRTAYNEQFF.